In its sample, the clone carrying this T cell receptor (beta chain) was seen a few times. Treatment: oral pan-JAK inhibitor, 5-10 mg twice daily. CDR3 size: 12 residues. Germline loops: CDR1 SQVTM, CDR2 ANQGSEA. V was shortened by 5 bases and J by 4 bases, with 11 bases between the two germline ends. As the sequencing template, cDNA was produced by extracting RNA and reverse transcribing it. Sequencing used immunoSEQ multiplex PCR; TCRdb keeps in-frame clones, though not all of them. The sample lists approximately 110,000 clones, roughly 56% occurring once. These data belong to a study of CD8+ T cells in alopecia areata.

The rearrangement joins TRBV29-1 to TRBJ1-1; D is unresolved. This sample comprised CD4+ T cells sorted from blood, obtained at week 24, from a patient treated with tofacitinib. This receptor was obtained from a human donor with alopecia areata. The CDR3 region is CSVWRGGTEAFF. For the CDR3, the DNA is TGCAGCGTTTGGCGAGGCGGCACTGAAGCTTTCTTT.